This T cell receptor beta chain was observed in a study of blood T cells in healthy people across ages. Study results and limitations: There was a strong correlation between TCR beta diversity and naive T cell percentage.

This clonotype was seen only a few times. Its target is not known. The CDR3 has 12 amino acids. Trimming took off 3 bases at V and 8 bases at J, with 13 bases between the two ends. In germline, CDR1 is SQVTM, CDR2 ANQGSEA. A second 7 to 11 cycle PCR used barcoded and J-beta primers. One entry per CDR3 protein, called by TCRdb with MiXCR from the 5' RACE reads. The sample includes about 1 million distinct CDR3 sequences, under 45% seen only once; the top ten take 15% to 20%. The chain couples TRBV29-1 to TRBJ1-2; D unclear. The source material was blood. This clonotype was sampled from a woman aged 55-70 years in good health. Written as DNA, the CDR3 is TGCAGCGTTGACTGGCCCGTGGAGGGCTACACCTTC. Protein: CSVDWPVEGYTF.